This T cell receptor (beta chain) was sequenced for a study of identical twins. Each CDR3 protein gets one entry after TCRdb re-called the 5' RACE reads with MiXCR. The sample yields a few hundred thousand distinct CDR3 sequences, around 15% seen once. Every donor was a healthy Caucasian. In regard to this clonotype: Its target is not known.

CDR1 is LGHDT and CDR2 is YNNKEL in the germline V gene (reference sequence). With 1 base removed from V and 2 bases from J, the gap between germline ends came to 11 bases. The CDR3 loop spans 15 amino acids. Study results and limitations: Conclusions were based on cross-sectional statistical analysis, without following the same donors. Abundant cord blood beta clonotypes carried fewer insertions; memory repertoires showed none. Some out-of-frame alpha sequences were shared by twins, and these showed excess low generation probability.

The same data also contributed to another study, on yellow fever vaccine responses in identical twins.

V gene TRBV3-1 combines with J gene TRBJ1-1; D is possibly TRBD1 (5 bases). This receptor was identified in a woman between 18 and 29 years old in good health. The specimen was CD4+ T cells sorted from blood. Here the CDR3 reads CASSQVSTGNTEAFF. In DNA, the CDR3 is TGTGCCAGCAGCCAAGTAAGTACAGGAAACACTGAAGCTTTCTTT.